These 30 T cell receptor beta chains originate from one sample sequenced in a study of T and B cells in COVID-19 patients. Blood genomic DNA input for TRB amplification was roughly 230-550 ng. TRB rearrangements were amplified by multiplex PCR with BIOMED2 TRB-A/B primers. TCRdb recomputed calls from the multiplex PCR reads with MiXCR, one row per CDR3 protein. Among some 13,000 distinct CDR3 sequences listed, approximately 24% were seen once. Sample: blood. Receptor source: a human donor who had recovered from COVID-19.

This clonotype was seen at least ten times. The genes are TRBV7-9 and TRBJ2-7; TRBD2 is a possible D gene (6 bases). Germline V gene data show CDR1 as SEHNR and CDR2 as FQNEAQ (reference sequence). The CDR3 loop spans 15 amino acids. Deletions cut 1 base from V and 7 bases from J, with 17 bases between. In DNA form, the CDR3 reads TGTGCCAGCAGCTTAGGCGGGACTTCCCTGGGGGAGCAGTACTTC. Residues: CASSLGGTSLGEQYF.

In this sample, this clonotype turned up many times. The chain recombines TRBV29-1 with TRBJ1-1; no reliable D call. CDR1 is SQVTM, CDR2 ANQGSEA, per germline. The CDR3 loop spans 10 amino acids. The germline V and J ends were trimmed by 4 bases and 5 bases, with 5 bases remaining between them. The CDR3 DNA reads as TGCAGCGTTGGAGGTACTGAAGCTTTCTTT. Translation gives CSVGGTEAFF.

This clonotype was counted many times. The CDR3 DNA follows: TGTGCCAGCAGTCTGCTGCTAGAGTACAATGAGCAGTTCTTC. Its translation is CASSLLLEYNEQFF. The V gene is TRBV6-1, the J gene TRBJ2-1; D remains unclear. CDR1 MNHNS and CDR2 SASEGT come from the germline V gene. Trimming took 5 bases from V and 4 from J, leaving 12 bases between them. This CDR3 is built from 14 residues.

V and J are TRBV6-5 and TRBJ2-3; 13 bases match TRBD2. CDR1 is MNHEY and CDR2 is SVGAGI in the germline V gene. The CDR3 sequence is 16 residues long. V shed 7 bases, J shed 5 bases, and the junction held 9 bases outside the gene matches. The DNA of the CDR3 is TGTGCCAGCAAGAAACTAGCGGGGGGGCGAGTAGATACGCAGTATTTT. Translation gives CASKKLAGGRVDTQYF.

In the case of this clonotype: A much larger clone lies one base from this, so it may be a read error. The V and J genes are TRBV30 and TRBJ2-7; TRBD1 matches 8 bases. This CDR3 contains 13 residues. Germline assignment: CDR1 GTSNPN and CDR2 SVGIG (reference sequence). The CDR3 sequence is CGWTQGAFHKQYF. Here the CDR3 DNA reads TGTGGCTGGACCCAGGGGGCCTTTCATAAGCAGTACTTC. Full variable domain (rest looked up from reference TRBV30 and TRBJ2-7): SQTIHQWPATLVQPVGSPLSLECTVEGTSNPNLYWYRQAAGRGLQLLFYSVGIGQISSEVPQNLSASRPQDRQFILSSKKLLLSDSGFYLCGWTQGAFHKQYFGPGTRLTVT.

This clonotype turned up a few times. The chain couples TRBV6-1 to TRBJ2-5; D is possibly TRBD2 (6 bases). CDR3 length equals 17 residues. V was shortened by 2 bases and J by 2 bases, with 18 bases between the two germline ends. Germline V gene sequence: CDR1 MNHNS, CDR2 SASEGT. This chain's CDR3 is CASSEWSQGGLQETQYF. DNA of the CDR3: TGTGCCAGCAGTGAATGGTCCCAGGGAGGTTTACAAGAGACCCAGTACTTC.

The chain recombines TRBV11-2 with TRBJ2-1; no firm D call. The CDR3 is 15 residues long. Trimming pared 4 bases from V and 3 bases from J, leaving 13 bases between. Looked up from germline, CDR1 is SGHAT and CDR2 is FQNNGV. DNA for the CDR3: TGTGCCAGCAGCTCCGAAGGGATGGGCTACAATGAGCAGTTCTTC. Translating gives CASSSEGMGYNEQFF.

This clonotype is medium-sized by share. The V gene is TRBV19, the J gene TRBJ2-1; 10 bases fit TRBD2. With V trimmed by 10 bases and J by 7 bases, 10 bases remained unmatched. Germline V CDR1 and CDR2: LNHDA, SQIVND (reference sequence). CDR3 length equals 14 residues. CDR3 sequence (DNA): TGTGCCACCTTAGCGGGAGGACGGGGGAATGAGCAGTTCTTC. This translates into CATLAGGRGNEQFF.

This clonotype is categorized as medium-sized. V and J are TRBV19 and TRBJ2-7; 9 bases line up with TRBD2. Trimming cost V 5 bases and J 4 bases; bases outside gene matches: 9. CDR3 length equals 15 residues. Germline CDR1 LNHDA, CDR2 SQIVND (reference sequence). CDR3 in DNA: TGTGCCAGTAGTCCACCTAGCGGGGATAGGTACGAGCAGTACTTC. It yields the protein CASSPPSGDRYEQYF.

The V and J genes are TRBV15 and TRBJ1-2; tentatively, D is TRBD1 (6 bases). The CDR3 has 15 amino acids. CDR1 is LNHNV and CDR2 is YYDKDF in the germline V gene (reference sequence). V gave up 3 bases and J gave up 4 bases, with 15 bases separating them. This CDR3 reads CATSSPLGGGYGYTF. The CDR3 DNA is TGTGCCACCAGCAGCCCCCTCGGGGGCGGCTATGGCTACACCTTC. The complete variable domain, with remaining parts taken from reference TRBV15 and TRBJ1-2, reads DAMVIQNPRYQVTQFGKPVTLSCSQTLNHNVMYWYQQKSSQAPKLLFHYYDKDFNNEADTPDNFQSRRPNTSFCFLDIRSPGLGDTAMYLCATSSPLGGGYGYTFGSGTRLTVV.

This clonotype is labeled as medium-sized (0.01 to 0.1%). V is TRBV5-6 and J is TRBJ2-5; D perhaps matches TRBD1 (6 bases). CDR1 and CDR2 from the germline V gene are SGHDT and YYEEEE. The CDR3 totals 17 residues. Trimming took 0 bases from V and 1 from J, leaving 16 bases between them. CDR3 in amino acids: CASSLADRPASQETQYF. Here the CDR3 DNA reads TGTGCCAGCAGCTTGGCCGACAGGCCAGCAAGCCAAGAGACCCAGTACTTC.

V gene TRBV6-5 combines with J gene TRBJ1-6; no clear D gene. Germline lookup yields CDR1 MNHEY and CDR2 SVGAGI. Trimming stripped 5 bases from V and 12 bases from J, with 11 bases between. The CDR3 is 12 residues long. The CDR3 here is CASSEEVGPLHF. The CDR3 nucleotides are TGTGCCAGCAGTGAAGAGGTAGGACCCCTCCACTTT.

This clonotype has a count of ten or more. The chain has TRBV12-3 or TRBV12-4 and TRBJ2-1; 14 bases agree with TRBD2. The length of the CDR3 is 19 residues. V was pared by 4 bases and J by 1 base, with 9 bases of the junction left unmatched. The CDR3 sequence: CASSSGTSGSSWSYNEQFF. The CDR3 DNA sequence: TGTGCCAGCAGTTCCGGGACTAGCGGGAGTAGTTGGTCCTACAATGAGCAGTTCTTC.

There are many counts of this clonotype. CDR3 sequence reads: CASRPTSGPYTDTQYF. CDR3 coding DNA: TGTGCCAGCAGACCTACTAGCGGGCCATACACAGATACGCAGTATTTT. The V call is TRBV6-4, the J call TRBJ2-3; 9 bases line up with TRBD2. V lost 6 bases, J lost 2 bases, and 9 bases stayed unmatched. The CDR3 loop spans 16 amino acids. Germline loops: CDR1 MRHNA, CDR2 SNTAGT.

This clonotype is categorized as medium-sized. The rearrangement joins TRBV27 to TRBJ2-7; 7 bases are shared with TRBD1. V lost 4 bases and J lost 3; bases outside the gene matches: 12. CDR1 is MNHEY and CDR2 is SMNVEV in the germline V gene (reference sequence). The CDR3 has 16 residues. CDR3 region: CASSSLRDRPDYEQYF. The CDR3 DNA is TGTGCCAGCAGTTCGCTACGGGACAGACCAGACTACGAGCAGTACTTC.

V is TRBV21-1 and J is TRBJ2-2; the table's D call of TRBD2 was not tested on the DNA. TRBV21-1 is a pseudogene segment. This CDR3 is built from 16 residues. The CDR3 here is CASSIKTRGGFGELFF. CDR3 in DNA: TGTGCCAGCAGCATAAAAACTAGGGGAGGTTTTGGGGAGCTGTTTTTT.

This clonotype was counted once. The chain recombines TRBV27 with TRBJ2-5, with 9 bases fitting TRBD1. V shed 0 bases and J 4 bases; nucleotides not matched to a gene: 9. The CDR3 extends over 17 amino acids. Germline V gene lookup returns CDR1 MNHEY and CDR2 SMNVEV (reference sequence). For the CDR3, the DNA is TGTGCCAGCAGTTTATCTGGGACAGGGCTTCAGGGAGAGACCCAGTACTTC. Amino acid sequence: CASSLSGTGLQGETQYF.

This clonotype was counted at least ten times. The chain uses TRBV6-6 and TRBJ2-2, with D hard to call. V gave up 0 bases and J gave up 5 bases, with 4 bases separating them. This CDR3 spans 13 amino acids. From germline, CDR1 is MNHNY and CDR2 SVGAGI (reference sequence). As DNA, the CDR3 is TGTGCCAGCAGTTACTCAGCAACCGGGGAGCTGTTTTTT. The encoded protein is CASSYSATGELFF.

This clonotype occurred many times. The rearrangement joins TRBV6-6 to TRBJ2-2, with a possible D match to TRBD1 (6 bases). CDR3 length: 14 amino acids. Trimming stripped 4 bases from V and 6 bases from J, with 12 bases between. CDR1 and CDR2 (germline): MNHNY, SVGAGI (reference sequence). The CDR3 DNA reads TGTGCCAGCAGTTCCCACAGGGATGCCGGGGAGCTGTTTTTT. Translated: CASSSHRDAGELFF.

This chain connects TRBV11-1 to TRBJ2-1; 13 nucleotides line up with TRBD2. The CDR3 spans 19 residues. In germline, CDR1 is SGHAT, CDR2 FQDESV (reference sequence). V gave up 3 bases and J gave up 1 base; unmatched junction bases: 9. The CDR3 region is CASSFPRTSGSGSYNEQFF. The CDR3 DNA reads TGTGCCAGCAGCTTCCCCCGGACTAGCGGGAGTGGGTCCTACAATGAGCAGTTCTTC. The full variable domain, its missing parts supplied by reference TRBV11-1 and TRBJ2-1, is EAEVAQSPRYKITEKSQAVAFWCDPISGHATLYWYRQILGQGPELLVQFQDESVVDDSQLPKDRFSAERLKGVDSTLKIQPAELGDSAMYLCASSFPRTSGSGSYNEQFFGPGTRLTVL.

This clonotype was detected ten times or more. The chain is built from TRBV27 and TRBJ2-1; TRBD2 matches 9 bases. This CDR3 is built from 15 residues. CDR1 and CDR2 from the germline V gene are MNHEY and SMNVEV (reference sequence). The V gene end was trimmed by 6 bases and the J gene end by 3 bases; junction bases not matched to a gene: 6. CDR3 DNA: TGTGCCAGCAGATCTAGCGGGGTAATCTACAATGAGCAGTTCTTC. Protein: CASRSSGVIYNEQFF.

Here the CDR3 DNA reads TGTGCCTGGAGGATCAAAATGGGGACGTCAAAAGGGTTGTGGGAGCAGTACTTC. The encoded protein is CAWRIKMGTSKGLWEQYF. This rearrangement joins TRBV30 to TRBJ2-7; D might be TRBD1 or TRBD2, each matching 5 bases. This CDR3 region has 18 residues. The V end was cut by 3 bases, the J end by 7 bases, with 31 bases between. The germline V gene encodes CDR1 GTSNPN and CDR2 SVGIG (reference sequence). Variable domain in full (rest from reference TRBV30 and TRBJ2-7): SQTIHQWPATLVQPVGSPLSLECTVEGTSNPNLYWYRQAAGRGLQLLFYSVGIGQISSEVPQNLSASRPQDRQFILSSKKLLLSDSGFYLCAWRIKMGTSKGLWEQYFGPGTRLTVT.

By sample fraction, this clonotype is medium-sized. This chain uses TRBV19 with TRBJ2-4; a weak D match, TRBD1 (6 bases). The germline V and J ends were trimmed by 6 bases and 2 bases, with 11 bases remaining between them. Germline CDR1 is LNHDA and CDR2 is SQIVND (reference sequence). CDR3 length: 14 residues. The CDR3 DNA follows: TGTGCCAGTAGCGCACAGGGAACCAAAAACATTCAGTACTTC. It specifies CASSAQGTKNIQYF.

This clonotype was seen many times. This chain uses TRBV12-3 or TRBV12-4 with TRBJ2-2; TRBD1 agrees at 7 bases. The CDR3 runs 12 residues. Trimming removed 7 bases from V and 7 bases from J; junction bases left unmatched: 3. This CDR3 reads CASTPGGGELFF. Here the CDR3 DNA reads TGTGCCAGCACCCCAGGGGGCGGGGAGCTGTTTTTT.

This clonotype occurred a few times. The chain recombines TRBV25-1 with TRBJ2-7; D call uncertain. Germline CDR1 MGHDK, CDR2 SYGVNS. Trimming pared 3 bases from V and 3 bases from J, leaving 15 bases between. CDR3 length: 15 residues. The CDR3 bases are TGTGCCAGCAGTGATCGGACGAGGCCAGACTACGAGCAGTACTTC. This translates into CASSDRTRPDYEQYF.

This clonotype has a handful of counts. The V gene is TRBV6-5, the J gene TRBJ1-2; D ambiguous. CDR1 is MNHEY and CDR2 is SVGAGI in the germline V gene. V was pared by 2 bases and J by 1 base, with 14 bases between. This CDR3 region has 16 residues. CDR3 loop: CASSYEWRGLNYGYTF. The CDR3 DNA sequence: TGTGCCAGCAGTTACGAGTGGAGAGGGCTTAACTATGGCTACACCTTC.

The V gene is TRBV12-3 or TRBV12-4, the J gene TRBJ2-4; TRBD1 matches at 10 bases. V was clipped by 5 bases and J by 7 bases; unmatched bases: 11. This CDR3 is 16 amino acids long. The CDR3 spells CASSASDRGWLNIQYF. As DNA, the CDR3 is TGTGCCAGCAGTGCTTCGGACAGGGGGTGGTTGAACATTCAGTACTTC.

This clonotype occurred many times. This chain connects TRBV18 to TRBJ1-6; D is ambiguous. The CDR3 contains 12 residues. CDR1 is KGHSH and CDR2 is LQKENI in the germline V gene. V was trimmed by 2 bases and J by 7 bases, leaving 3 bases between them. CDR3 region: CASSPTNSPLHF. The CDR3 coding sequence is TGTGCCAGCTCACCAACAAATTCACCCCTCCACTTT.

The chain employs TRBV20-1 and TRBJ2-1, with a weak D call TRBD2 (6 bases). Trimming took off 5 bases at V and 2 bases at J, with 13 bases between the two ends. The V gene's germline CDR1 is DFQATT and CDR2 SNEGSKA (reference sequence). The CDR3 extends over 14 amino acids. CDR3 DNA sequence: TGCAGTGCTGTGGACTACCCGGCCTACAATGAGCAGTTCTTC. Translated, it gives CSAVDYPAYNEQFF.

This clonotype was counted many times. The chain recombines TRBV6-5 with TRBJ2-5; tentatively, D is TRBD1 (6 bases). In germline, CDR1 is MNHEY, CDR2 SVGAGI. Trimming stripped 4 bases from V and 0 bases from J, with 18 bases between. The CDR3 loop spans 17 amino acids. The CDR3 DNA reads TGTGCCAGCAGTTTTACGATACGGACAGAGCACCAAGAGACCCAGTACTTC. It specifies CASSFTIRTEHQETQYF.